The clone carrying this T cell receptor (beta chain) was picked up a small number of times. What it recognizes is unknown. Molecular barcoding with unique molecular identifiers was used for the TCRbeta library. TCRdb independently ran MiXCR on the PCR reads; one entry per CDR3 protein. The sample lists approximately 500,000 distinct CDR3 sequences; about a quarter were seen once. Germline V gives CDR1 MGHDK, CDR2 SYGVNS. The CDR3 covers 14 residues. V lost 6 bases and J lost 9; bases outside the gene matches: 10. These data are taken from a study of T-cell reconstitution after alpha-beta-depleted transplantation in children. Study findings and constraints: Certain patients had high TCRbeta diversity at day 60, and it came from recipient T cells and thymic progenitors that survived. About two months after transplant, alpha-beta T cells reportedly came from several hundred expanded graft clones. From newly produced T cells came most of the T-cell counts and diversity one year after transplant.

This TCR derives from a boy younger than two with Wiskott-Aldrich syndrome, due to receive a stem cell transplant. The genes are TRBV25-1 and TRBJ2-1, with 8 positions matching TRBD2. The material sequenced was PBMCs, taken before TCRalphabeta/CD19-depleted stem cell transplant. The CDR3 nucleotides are TGTGCCAGCAGGTCGGGAGGGCCGTGGTTTGAGCAGTTCTTC. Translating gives CASRSGGPWFEQFF.